This record covers a single T cell receptor beta chain. The data were obtained in a study of blood T cells in healthy people across ages. The second PCR ran roughly 6 to 11 cycles with a sample-barcoded 5' primer and J-beta primers. TCRdb reanalysed the 5' RACE reads using MiXCR and keeps one entry per CDR3 protein. The data contain hundreds of thousands of distinct CDR3 sequences, roughly 44% of them singletons. This CDR3 has 16 residues. CDR1 is MNHEY, CDR2 SMNVEV, per germline (reference sequence). V was shortened by 5 bases and J by 5 bases, with 18 bases between the two germline ends. Isolation yielded PBMCs, at least 6 million per sample, in every case.

The clonotype was recovered from a woman aged 60-70 years in good health. Sequenced sample: blood. J is TRBJ2-2 and V is TRBV27; D may correspond to TRBD1 or TRBD2 (6 bases each). CDR3 nucleotide sequence: TGTGCCAGCAGTCGTCTTACGGGGGCGTTGACCGGGGAGCTGTTTTTT. The encoded protein is CASSRLTGALTGELFF.